These 20 T cell receptor beta chains were all obtained from the same sample, sequenced in a study of blood T cell repertoires in COVID-19 (dated by TCRdb to 2019 to 2021). Libraries were prepared through the immunoSEQ multiplex PCR assay. Entries here come from immuneACCESS through TCRdb and include only in-frame sequences with V and J called. Some clones fail to appear in such tables; in the studies checked, an unresolved V gene covers under half of the shortfall, and the cause of the remainder is unknown. The sample has about 300,000 clones on record, around 87% of them singletons. The ten most abundant clones make up 1.3% of the sample. Sequencing was carried out using peripheral blood. Receptors originate from a man aged 65-85 years with acute or convalescent COVID-19.

Remarks on this clone: The sample contains more than one DNA sequence encoding this CDR3. The chain employs TRBV5-1 and TRBJ2-1, with 10 positions matching TRBD2. This CDR3 is built from 15 residues. Looked up from germline, CDR1 is SGHRS and CDR2 is YFSETQ. With 0 bases clipped from V and 6 bases from J, the junction kept 3 bases outside the gene matches. CDR3 sequence reads: CASSLGLAGANEQFF. Here the CDR3 DNA reads TGCGCCAGCAGCTTGGGCCTAGCGGGAGCCAATGAGCAGTTCTTC.

The chain joins TRBV7-2 to TRBJ2-3; tentative D call: TRBD2 (7 bases). CDR3 length equals 15 residues. The ends were cut back, 5 bases at V and 5 bases at J, with 17 bases in the middle. Germline V gene sequence: CDR1 SGHTA, CDR2 FQGNSA. The chain's CDR3 is CASSRGGARGDTQYF. The CDR3 DNA reads as TGTGCCAGCAGCCGTGGGGGGGCCCGGGGAGATACGCAGTATTTT.

The table lists this clone with a count of one. CDR3 in DNA: TGTGCCAGTAGTATTAGGAGGGTCTCGAACACTGAAGCTTTCTTT. This sequence encodes CASSIRRVSNTEAFF. The genes are TRBV19 and TRBJ1-1; D is unclear. V was shortened by 3 bases and J by 1 base, with 12 bases between the two germline ends. The germline V gene has CDR1 LNHDA and CDR2 SQIVND (reference sequence). The CDR3 runs to 15 residues.

J is TRBJ2-7 and V is TRBV7-2; TRBD1 is a possible D gene (6 bases). Trimming took 7 bases from V and 1 from J, leaving 14 bases between them. The germline CDR1 and CDR2 sequences are SGHTA and FQGNSA. The CDR3 sequence is 14 residues long. The CDR3 region has the DNA TGTGCCAGCAACCCAGGGGCCCTGTCCTACGAGCAGTACTTC. Translation: CASNPGALSYEQYF.

The rearrangement joins TRBV7-3 to TRBJ2-7, with D possibly TRBD1 on 5 matching bases. The CDR3 covers 12 residues. Trimming pared 5 bases from V and 5 bases from J, leaving 10 bases between. Germline values: CDR1 SGHTA, CDR2 FQGTGA. Here the CDR3 DNA reads TGTGCCAGCAGCCAGCAGGGTCACGAGCAGTACTTC. It yields the protein CASSQQGHEQYF.

This clone has a single count. This sequence joins TRBV18 and TRBJ1-4; D is perhaps TRBD1 (6 bases). Germline CDR1 is KGHSH and CDR2 is LQKENI. The CDR3 loop spans 19 amino acids. V lost 3 bases to trimming and J lost 1 base, with 21 bases between them. In DNA, the CDR3 is TGTGCCAGCTCACCCAGGGCGCGGCAGGGGACCCGAACTAATGAAAAACTGTTTTTT. It encodes CASSPRARQGTRTNEKLFF.

The V call is TRBV4-3, the J call TRBJ2-5; a possible D gene is TRBD2 (5 bases). CDR1 is LGHNA and CDR2 is YSLEER in the germline V gene. Trimming cost V 0 bases and J 5 bases, with 13 bases left between them. The CDR3 runs to 15 residues. This CDR3 reads CASSQEIRGFETQYF. CDR3 DNA: TGCGCCAGCAGCCAAGAGATCCGGGGTTTCGAGACCCAGTACTTC.

This clone has only a few counts. The chain couples TRBV19 to TRBJ1-6; TRBD1 matches 7 bases. The CDR3 contains 15 residues. V lost 3 bases and J lost 6; bases outside the gene matches: 5. From germline, CDR1 is LNHDA and CDR2 SQIVND (reference sequence). The CDR3 bases are TGTGCCAGTAGTATGGACCAGGGGGGTAATTCACCCCTCCACTTT. It is translated as CASSMDQGGNSPLHF.

This rearrangement joins TRBV5-1 to TRBJ2-3, with 7 bases that match TRBD1. The germline gives CDR1 SGHRS, CDR2 YFSETQ. Trimming removed 7 bases from V and 6 bases from J; junction bases left unmatched: 8. This CDR3 contains 13 residues. In nucleotides, the CDR3 is TGCGCCAGCCGGGACAGCCTTTGGGATACGCAGTATTTT. It is translated as CASRDSLWDTQYF.

This chain links TRBV20-1 with TRBJ1-2; possible D gene TRBD1, 6 bases. Germline-derived CDR1 and CDR2 are DFQATT and SNEGSKA (reference sequence). The CDR3 is made up of 12 amino acids. Trimming stripped 3 bases from V and 5 bases from J, with 10 bases between. CDR3 coding DNA: TGCAGTGCTAGTGAGCAGGGGTATGGCTACACCTTC. Translation: CSASEQGYGYTF.

The chain couples TRBV4-3 to TRBJ2-7, with 9 bases matching TRBD1. Trimming took 1 base from V and 3 from J; bases not matched to a gene: 4. This CDR3 has 15 amino acids. Germline CDR1 reads LGHNA; CDR2 reads YSLEER. The CDR3: CASSQGDRELYEQYF. The CDR3 bases are TGCGCCAGCAGCCAAGGGGACAGGGAACTCTACGAGCAGTACTTC.

This chain connects TRBV5-1 to TRBJ2-3; D is unclear. Trimming took off 1 base at V and 3 bases at J, with 9 bases between the two ends. The CDR3 consists of 14 residues. CDR1 is SGHRS, CDR2 YFSETQ, per germline. The CDR3 protein is CASSLTDTTDTQYF. The CDR3 nucleotides read TGCGCCAGCAGCTTGACAGACACGACAGATACGCAGTATTTT.

The CDR3 region is CASSIAGNYGYTF. CDR3 coding DNA: TGTGCCAGTAGTATAGCGGGTAACTATGGCTACACCTTC. The V gene is TRBV19, the J gene TRBJ1-2; D ambiguous. The CDR3 loop spans 13 amino acids. With 1 base removed from V and 1 base from J, the gap between germline ends came to 4 bases. Per germline, CDR1 LNHDA and CDR2 SQIVND (reference sequence).

This sequence joins TRBV2 and TRBJ2-6, with a tentative D call TRBD1 (6 bases). The CDR3 covers 15 residues. The germline V and J ends were trimmed by 8 bases and 3 bases, with 14 bases remaining between them. The germline V gene encodes CDR1 SNHLY and CDR2 FYNNEI. In DNA, the CDR3 is TGTGCCAGCGGTCCACAGGGTGGTGGGGCCAACGTCCTGACTTTC. Amino acids: CASGPQGGGANVLTF.

The rearrangement links TRBV24-1 to TRBJ2-5; TRBD1 matches 9 bases. CDR3 length equals 16 residues. With 4 bases clipped from V and 4 bases from J, the junction kept 9 bases outside the gene matches. CDR1 and CDR2 (germline): KGHDR, SFDVKD. The DNA of the CDR3 is TGTGCCACCAGTGAAAACAGGGGGCTAAATGGAGAGACCCAGTACTTC. Protein sequence: CATSENRGLNGETQYF.

The chain links TRBV24-1 to TRBJ1-2; D may be TRBD1 (5 bases). The CDR3 contains 12 residues. The V and J ends lost 5 bases and 7 bases respectively, with 10 bases between them. The germline CDR1 and CDR2 sequences are KGHDR and SFDVKD. CDR3 region: CATSALGGGYTF. The DNA of the CDR3 is TGTGCCACCAGTGCCCTGGGGGGTGGCTACACCTTC.

Regarding this clone: Other DNA sequences in the same sample also yield this CDR3. The chain is built from TRBV5-1 and TRBJ1-1; D gene ambiguous. The CDR3 length is 14 residues. With 0 bases removed from V and 2 bases from J, the gap between germline ends came to 8 bases. CDR1 is SGHRS and CDR2 is YFSETQ in the germline V gene. The CDR3 sequence: CASSLAPGNTEAFF. In DNA form, the CDR3 reads TGCGCCAGCAGCTTGGCTCCGGGAAACACTGAAGCTTTCTTT.

The chain couples TRBV10-3 to TRBJ2-7; 8 nucleotides line up with TRBD2. The CDR3 contains 18 residues. Per germline, CDR1 ENHRY and CDR2 SYGVKD. The V gene end was trimmed by 6 bases and the J gene end by 2 bases; junction bases not matched to a gene: 18. CDR3 region: CAISPSTTGGGTTYEQYF. The CDR3 DNA sequence: TGTGCCATCAGCCCTTCTACAACCGGCGGGGGGACCACCTACGAGCAGTACTTC.

The V gene is TRBV5-1, the J gene TRBJ2-3; 7 bases align to TRBD1. Trimming took 0 bases from V and 1 from J; bases not matched to a gene: 5. The germline V gene has CDR1 SGHRS and CDR2 YFSETQ. The CDR3 totals 16 residues. DNA of the CDR3: TGCGCCAGCAGCTTGGCCCTGGGGACAGGCACAGATACGCAGTATTTT. Its translation: CASSLALGTGTDTQYF. The full variable domain, its missing parts supplied by reference TRBV5-1 and TRBJ2-3, is KAGVTQTPRYLIKTRGQQVTLSCSPISGHRSVSWYQQTPGQGLQFLFEYFSETQRNKGNFPGRFSGRQFSNSRSEMNVSTLELGDSALYLCASSLALGTGTDTQYFGPGTRLTVL.

This clone occurred once. The V gene is TRBV4-3, the J gene TRBJ2-3; 12 positions match TRBD2. The CDR3 sequence is 18 residues long. Losses at the gene ends were 1 base for V and 6 bases for J; bases not matched to a gene: 11. The V gene's germline CDR1 is LGHNA and CDR2 YSLEER. CDR3 DNA sequence: TGCGCCAGCAGCCAAGTCTACGGGCTAGCGGGGGGGCAGGATACGCAGTATTTT. Translation: CASSQVYGLAGGQDTQYF.